The source of this TCR beta chain is a study of T cells in Graves' hyperthyroidism and ophthalmopathy. Study-wide results and limits: Ophthalmopathy, as predicted by the model, came a median roughly 6.5 months after the prediction. Ophthalmopathy and stable hyperthyroidism were separated by a 13 V-J model.

The source material, RNA transcripts, was used to amplify TCR beta CDR3 regions. TCR CDR3 underwent first-round RT-PCR with the HTBI primer set. TCRdb passed the multiplex PCR reads through MiXCR, listing each CDR3 protein once. The top ten clones hold roughly 3.3% of a sample with some 580,000 distinct CDR3 sequences, about a sixth of them seen once. Looked up from germline, CDR1 is SGHRS and CDR2 is YFSETQ. This CDR3 has 12 amino acids. Trimming at V came to 0 bases and at J to 14 bases, leaving 5 bases not matched to a gene. The PBMCs studied were ones that came from about 10 ml fresh peripheral blood. A few counts support this clonotype. Antigen specificity is unknown.

Sequenced sample: blood. The chain recombines TRBV5-1 with TRBJ2-3; 8 bases map to TRBD1. The clonotype originates from a woman aged 35 to 49 with Graves' ophthalmopathy. The CDR3 spells CASSLVGDRRYF. CDR3 in DNA: TGCGCCAGCAGCTTGGTGGGGGACAGGAGGTATTTT.